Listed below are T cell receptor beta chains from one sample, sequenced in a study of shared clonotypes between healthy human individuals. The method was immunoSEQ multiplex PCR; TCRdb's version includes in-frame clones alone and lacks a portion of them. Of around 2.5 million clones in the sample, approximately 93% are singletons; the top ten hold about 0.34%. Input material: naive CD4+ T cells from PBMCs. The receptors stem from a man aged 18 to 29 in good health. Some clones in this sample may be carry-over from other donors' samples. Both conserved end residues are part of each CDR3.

CDR3aa: CASSLRGADTEAFF
j_gene: TRBJ1-1
v_gene: TRBV6-6
len: 14

CDR3aa: CASSPDRGVSNQPQHF
j_gene: TRBJ1-5
v_gene: TRBV19
len: 16

CDR3aa: CASSLAGRVTGELFF
j_gene: TRBJ2-2
v_gene: TRBV7-6
len: 15

CDR3aa: CASSLGGSNTEAFF
j_gene: TRBJ1-1
v_gene: TRBV6-5
len: 14

CDR3aa: CASSRGGPNTEAFF
j_gene: TRBJ1-1
v_gene: TRBV19
len: 14

CDR3aa: CASLLRGTAINYGYTF
j_gene: TRBJ1-2
v_gene: TRBV5-1
len: 16

CDR3aa: CAISDGTEAFF
j_gene: TRBJ1-1
v_gene: TRBV10-3
len: 11

CDR3aa: CASSVEQVAGNTIYF
j_gene: TRBJ1-3
v_gene: TRBV9
len: 15

CDR3aa: CAWKTQGLGFGGYTF
j_gene: TRBJ1-2
v_gene: TRBV30
len: 15

CDR3aa: CASSYVSGISDYGYTF
j_gene: TRBJ1-2
v_gene: TRBV6-5
len: 16

CDR3aa: CASNGDSGYTF
j_gene: TRBJ1-2
v_gene: TRBV28
len: 11